Presented here are 3 T cell receptor beta chains from one specimen sequenced in a study of type 1 and type 2 diabetes patients. The PCR template was genomic DNA. The TCR beta CDR3 region was amplified using 30 forward and 13 reverse primers. From the multiplex PCR reads, TCRdb called clonotypes with MiXCR, one entry per CDR3 protein. This table has approximately 260,000 distinct CDR3 sequences, roughly 50% appearing once. The specimen was peripheral blood mononuclear cells (PBMCs). The receptors stem from a man between 18 and 29 years old with type 2 diabetes.

The table lists this clonotype with a count of one. The chain uses TRBV2 and TRBJ2-2, with D uncertain. V was clipped by 5 bases and J by 7 bases, with 11 bases between them. The CDR3 covers 13 residues. Per the germline V gene, CDR1 is SNHLY and CDR2 is FYNNEI. CDR3 sequence: CASSYPDGGELFF. The DNA for the CDR3 is TGTGCCAGCAGTTACCCCGACGGCGGGGAGCTGTTTTTT.

The chain is built from TRBV7-3 and TRBJ2-7, with D possibly being TRBD1 (6 bases). With 7 bases removed from V and 0 bases from J, the gap between germline ends came to 13 bases. The V gene's germline CDR1 is SGHTA and CDR2 FQGTGA. CDR3 length equals 14 residues. The CDR3 sequence: CASIPADSSYEQYF. CDR3 nucleotide sequence: TGTGCCAGCATCCCGGCGGACAGCTCCTACGAGCAGTACTTC.

This clonotype was detected a few times. The chain carries TRBV2 and TRBJ2-7; TRBD2 matches at 8 bases. Germline CDR1 reads SNHLY; CDR2 reads FYNNEI. After removal of 4 bases from V and 5 bases from J, the junction contained 7 bases not matched to a gene. CDR3 length: 14 amino acids. The CDR3 sequence is CASSARRGADEQYF. The CDR3, as DNA: TGTGCCAGCAGTGCTAGGCGGGGGGCGGACGAGCAGTACTTC.